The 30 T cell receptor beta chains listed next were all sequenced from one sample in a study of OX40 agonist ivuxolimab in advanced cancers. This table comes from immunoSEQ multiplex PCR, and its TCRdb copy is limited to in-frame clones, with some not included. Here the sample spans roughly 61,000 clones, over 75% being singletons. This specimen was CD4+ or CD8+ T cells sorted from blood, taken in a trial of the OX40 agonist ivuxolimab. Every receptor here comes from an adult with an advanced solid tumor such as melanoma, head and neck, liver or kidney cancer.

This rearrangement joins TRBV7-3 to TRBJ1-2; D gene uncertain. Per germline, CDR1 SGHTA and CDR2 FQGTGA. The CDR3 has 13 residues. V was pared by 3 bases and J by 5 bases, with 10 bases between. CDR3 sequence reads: CASSLSVSYGYTF. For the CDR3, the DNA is TGTGCCAGCAGCTTGTCCGTTTCATATGGCTACACCTTC.

As DNA, the CDR3 is TGTGCCAGTAGTATGTTGGGTCGTCAGGAAAAACTGTTTTTT. This gives the protein CASSMLGRQEKLFF. V usage is TRBV19 and J usage is TRBJ1-4; D ambiguous. Germline assignment: CDR1 LNHDA and CDR2 SQIVND (reference sequence). The CDR3 has 14 amino acids. V was clipped by 3 bases and J by 8 bases, with 13 bases between them.

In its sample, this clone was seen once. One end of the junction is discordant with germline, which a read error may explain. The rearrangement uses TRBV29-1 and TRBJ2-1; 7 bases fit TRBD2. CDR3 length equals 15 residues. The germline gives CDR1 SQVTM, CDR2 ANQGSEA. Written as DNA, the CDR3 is TGCGGCGTTGAAGAATGGCCGGGAGGTGGCAATGAGCAGTTCTTC. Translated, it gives CGVEEWPGGGNEQFF.

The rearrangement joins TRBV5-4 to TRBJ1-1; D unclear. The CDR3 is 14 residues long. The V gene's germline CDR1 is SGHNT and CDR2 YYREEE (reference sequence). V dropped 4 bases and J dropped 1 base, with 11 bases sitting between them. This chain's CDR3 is CASSRAATNTEAFF. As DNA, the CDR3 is TGTGCCAGCAGCCGGGCGGCCACGAACACTGAAGCTTTCTTT.

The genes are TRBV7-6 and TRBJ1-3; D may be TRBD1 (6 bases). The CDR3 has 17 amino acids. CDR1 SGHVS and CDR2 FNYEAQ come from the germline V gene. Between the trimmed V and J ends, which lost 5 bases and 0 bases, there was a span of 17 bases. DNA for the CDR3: TGTGCCAGCAGCCCGATGGGACATCCGAGCTCTGGAAACACCATATATTTT. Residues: CASSPMGHPSSGNTIYF.

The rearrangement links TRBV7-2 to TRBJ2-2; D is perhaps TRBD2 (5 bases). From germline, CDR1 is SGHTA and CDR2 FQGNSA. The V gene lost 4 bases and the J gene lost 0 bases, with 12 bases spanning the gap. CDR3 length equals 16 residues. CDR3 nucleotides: TGTGCCAGCAGCTCCCGAGGAGGCACGAACACCGGGGAGCTGTTTTTT. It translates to CASSSRGGTNTGELFF.

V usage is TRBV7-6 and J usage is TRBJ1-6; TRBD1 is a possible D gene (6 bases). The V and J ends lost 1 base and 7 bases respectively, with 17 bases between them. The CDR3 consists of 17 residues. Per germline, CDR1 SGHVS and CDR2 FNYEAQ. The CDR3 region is CASSLGGTSNSNSPLHF. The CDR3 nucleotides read TGTGCCAGCAGCTTAGGGGGGACATCCAATTCCAATTCACCCCTCCACTTT. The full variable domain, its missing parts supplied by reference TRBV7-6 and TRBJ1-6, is GAGVSQSPRYKVTKRGQDVALRCDPISGHVSLYWYRQALGQGPEFLTYFNYEAQQDKSGLPNDRFSAERPEGSISTLTIQRTEQRDSAMYRCASSLGGTSNSNSPLHFGNGTRLTVT.

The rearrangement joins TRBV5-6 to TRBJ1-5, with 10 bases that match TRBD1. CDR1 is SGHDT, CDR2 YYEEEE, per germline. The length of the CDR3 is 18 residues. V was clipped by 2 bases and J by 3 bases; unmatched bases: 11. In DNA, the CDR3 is TGTGCCAGCAGCTTAAAACCCGGGACAGGGGAATACAATCAGCCCCAGCATTTT. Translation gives CASSLKPGTGEYNQPQHF.

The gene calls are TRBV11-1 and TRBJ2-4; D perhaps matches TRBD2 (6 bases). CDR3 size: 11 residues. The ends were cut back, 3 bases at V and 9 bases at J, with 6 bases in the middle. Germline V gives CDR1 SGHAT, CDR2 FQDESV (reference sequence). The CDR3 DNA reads TGTGCCAGCAGCTTCGGGGGCATTCAGTACTTC. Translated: CASSFGGIQYF.

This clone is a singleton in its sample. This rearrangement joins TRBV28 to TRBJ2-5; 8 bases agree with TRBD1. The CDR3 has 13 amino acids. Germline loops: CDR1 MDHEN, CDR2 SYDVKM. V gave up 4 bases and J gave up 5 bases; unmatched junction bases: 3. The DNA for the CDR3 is TGTGCCAGCAGTTCCGGGGACAGGGAGACCCAGTACTTC. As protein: CASSSGDRETQYF.

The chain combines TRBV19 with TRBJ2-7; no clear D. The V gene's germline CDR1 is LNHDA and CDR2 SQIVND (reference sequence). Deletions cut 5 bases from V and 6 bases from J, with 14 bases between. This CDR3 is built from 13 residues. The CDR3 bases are TGTGCCAGTAGTCCCGTCCTTCGAAGCGAGCAGTACTTC. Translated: CASSPVLRSEQYF. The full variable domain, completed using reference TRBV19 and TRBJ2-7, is DGGITQSPKYLFRKEGQNVTLSCEQNLNHDAMYWYRQDPGQGLRLIYYSQIVNDFQKGDIAEGYSVSREKKESFPLTVTSAQKNPTAFYLCASSPVLRSEQYFGPGTRLTVT.

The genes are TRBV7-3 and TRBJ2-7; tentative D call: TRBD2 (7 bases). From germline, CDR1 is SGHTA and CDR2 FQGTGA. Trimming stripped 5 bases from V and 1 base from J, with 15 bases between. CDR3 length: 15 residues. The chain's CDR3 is CASSPSGGASYEQYF. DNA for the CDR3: TGTGCCAGCAGCCCCTCGGGGGGCGCATCCTACGAGCAGTACTTC.

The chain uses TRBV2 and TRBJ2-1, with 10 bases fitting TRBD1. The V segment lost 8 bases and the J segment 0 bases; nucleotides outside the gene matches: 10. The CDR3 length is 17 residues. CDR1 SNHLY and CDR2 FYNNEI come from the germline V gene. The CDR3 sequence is CASSGQGDKRSYNEQFF. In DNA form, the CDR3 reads TGTGCCAGCTCAGGACAGGGGGACAAACGCTCCTACAATGAGCAGTTCTTC. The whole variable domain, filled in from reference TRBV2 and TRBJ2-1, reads EPEVTQTPSHQVTQMGQEVILRCVPISNHLYFYWYRQILGQKVEFLVSFYNNEISEKSEIFDDQFSVERPDGSNFTLKIRSTKLEDSAMYFCASSGQGDKRSYNEQFFGPGTRLTVL.

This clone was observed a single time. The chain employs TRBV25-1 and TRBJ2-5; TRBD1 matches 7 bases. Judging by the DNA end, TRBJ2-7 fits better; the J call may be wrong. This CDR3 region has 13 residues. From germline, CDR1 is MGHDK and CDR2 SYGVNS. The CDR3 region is CATTGTAKFEQYF. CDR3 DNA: TGTGCCACCACCGGGACAGCCAAGTTCGAGCAGTACTTC.

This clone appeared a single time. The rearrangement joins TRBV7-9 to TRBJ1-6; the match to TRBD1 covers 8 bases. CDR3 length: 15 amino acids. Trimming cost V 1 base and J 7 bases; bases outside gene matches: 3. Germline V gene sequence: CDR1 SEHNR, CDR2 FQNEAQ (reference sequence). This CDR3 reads CASSLDNRGNSPLHF. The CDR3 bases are TGTGCCAGCAGCTTAGACAACAGGGGGAATTCACCCCTCCACTTT.

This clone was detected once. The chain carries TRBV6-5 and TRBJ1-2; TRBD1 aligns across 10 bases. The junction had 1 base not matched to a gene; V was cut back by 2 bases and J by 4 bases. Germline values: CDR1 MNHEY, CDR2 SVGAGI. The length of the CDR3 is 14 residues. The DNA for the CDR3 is TGTGCCAGCAGTTACGACAGGGGGCTCTATGGCTACACCTTC. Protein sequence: CASSYDRGLYGYTF.

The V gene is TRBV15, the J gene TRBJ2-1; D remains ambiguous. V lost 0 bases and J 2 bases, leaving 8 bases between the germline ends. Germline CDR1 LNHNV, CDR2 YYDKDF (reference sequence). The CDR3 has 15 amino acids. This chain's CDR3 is CATSREVGAYNEQFF. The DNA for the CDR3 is TGTGCCACCAGCAGAGAGGTAGGTGCCTACAATGAGCAGTTCTTC.

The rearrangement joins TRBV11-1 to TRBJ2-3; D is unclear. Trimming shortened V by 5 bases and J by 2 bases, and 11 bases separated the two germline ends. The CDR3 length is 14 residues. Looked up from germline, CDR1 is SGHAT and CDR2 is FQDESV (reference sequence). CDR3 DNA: TGTGCCAGCAGCACCCGGACGAACACAGATACGCAGTATTTT. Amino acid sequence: CASSTRTNTDTQYF. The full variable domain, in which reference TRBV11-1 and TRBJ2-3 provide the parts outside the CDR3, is EAEVAQSPRYKITEKSQAVAFWCDPISGHATLYWYRQILGQGPELLVQFQDESVVDDSQLPKDRFSAERLKGVDSTLKIQPAELGDSAMYLCASSTRTNTDTQYFGPGTRLTVL.

In DNA form, the CDR3 reads TGCGCCAGCAGCCAAGCTGGGGCAGGGGTTTACTACGAGCAGTACTTC. Its translation is CASSQAGAGVYYEQYF. The chain links TRBV4-1 to TRBJ2-7, with D possibly being TRBD1 (6 bases). V lost 1 base to trimming and J lost 3 bases, with 16 bases between them. Germline assignment: CDR1 MGHRA and CDR2 YSYEKL. The CDR3 sequence is 16 residues long.

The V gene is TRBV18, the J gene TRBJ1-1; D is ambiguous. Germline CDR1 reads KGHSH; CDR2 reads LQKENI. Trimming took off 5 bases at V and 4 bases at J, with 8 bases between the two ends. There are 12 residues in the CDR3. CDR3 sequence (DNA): TGTGCCAGCTCAATTGGGAGCACTGAAGCTTTCTTT. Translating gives CASSIGSTEAFF. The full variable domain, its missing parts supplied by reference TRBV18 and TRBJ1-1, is NAGVMQNPRHLVRRRGQEARLRCSPMKGHSHVYWYRQLPEEGLKFMVYLQKENIIDESGMPKERFSAEFPKEGPSILRIQQVVRGDSAAYFCASSIGSTEAFFGQGTRLTVV.

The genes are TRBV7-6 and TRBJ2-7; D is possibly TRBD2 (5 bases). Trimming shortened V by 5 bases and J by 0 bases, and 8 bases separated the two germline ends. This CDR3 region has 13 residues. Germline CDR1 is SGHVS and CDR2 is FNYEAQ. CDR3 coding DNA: TGTGCCAGCAGCATCGGGATCTCCTACGAGCAGTACTTC. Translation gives CASSIGISYEQYF.

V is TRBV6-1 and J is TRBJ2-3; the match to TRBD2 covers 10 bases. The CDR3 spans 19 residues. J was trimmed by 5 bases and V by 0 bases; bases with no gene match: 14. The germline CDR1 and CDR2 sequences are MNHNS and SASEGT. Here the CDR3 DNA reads TGTGCCAGCAGTGAAGCGCCGTCCATTGGAGCGGGGGGGCGAGATACGCAGTATTTT. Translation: CASSEAPSIGAGGRDTQYF.

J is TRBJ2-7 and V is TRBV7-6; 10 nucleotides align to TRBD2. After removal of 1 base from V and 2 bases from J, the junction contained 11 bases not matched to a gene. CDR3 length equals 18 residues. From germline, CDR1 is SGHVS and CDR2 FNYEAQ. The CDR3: CASSLVENSGGNAYEQYF. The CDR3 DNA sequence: TGTGCCAGCAGCTTAGTTGAGAATAGCGGGGGGAATGCCTACGAGCAGTACTTC.

CDR3 loop: CASSLGSGRNEKLFF. CDR3 DNA: TGTGCCAGCAGCTTAGGCAGTGGGAGGAATGAAAAACTGTTTTTT. The chain is built from TRBV7-9 and TRBJ1-4, with D unresolved. This CDR3 is built from 15 residues. Germline CDR1 reads SEHNR; CDR2 reads FQNEAQ (reference sequence). Trimming left V 1 base short and J 5 bases short, with 11 bases between.

CDR3 nucleotides: TGCGCCAGCAGCGGCTCTGGCCCCACAAAGCGCTACGAGCAGTACTTC. Its translation: CASSGSGPTKRYEQYF. The V and J genes are TRBV5-1 and TRBJ2-7, with no clear D. Germline CDR1 is SGHRS and CDR2 is YFSETQ. Trimming removed 4 bases at V and 3 bases at J, with 20 bases between. The CDR3 is made up of 16 amino acids.

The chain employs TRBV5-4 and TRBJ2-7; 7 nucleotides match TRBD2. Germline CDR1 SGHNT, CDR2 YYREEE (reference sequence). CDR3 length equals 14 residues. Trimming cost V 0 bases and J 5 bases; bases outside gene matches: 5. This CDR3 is CASSLDAGTNEQYF. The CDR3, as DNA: TGTGCCAGCAGCTTGGACGCCGGGACTAACGAGCAGTACTTC. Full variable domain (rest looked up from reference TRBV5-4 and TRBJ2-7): ETGVTQSPTHLIKTRGQQVTLRCSSQSGHNTVSWYQQALGQGPQFIFQYYREEENGRGNFPPRFSGLQFPNYSSELNVNALELDDSALYLCASSLDAGTNEQYFGPGTRLTVT.

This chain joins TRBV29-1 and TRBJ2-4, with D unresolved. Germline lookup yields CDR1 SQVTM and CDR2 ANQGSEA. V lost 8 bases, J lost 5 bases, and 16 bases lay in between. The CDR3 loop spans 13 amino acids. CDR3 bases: TGCAGCCATAGGGTAGGCGGCGAAAACATTCAGTACTTC. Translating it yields CSHRVGGENIQYF. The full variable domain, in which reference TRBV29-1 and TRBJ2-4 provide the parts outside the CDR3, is SAVISQKPSRDICQRGTSLTIQCQVDSQVTMMFWYRQQPGQSLTLIATANQGSEATYESGFVIDKFPISRPNLTFSTLTVSNMSPEDSSIYLCSHRVGGENIQYFGAGTRLSVL.

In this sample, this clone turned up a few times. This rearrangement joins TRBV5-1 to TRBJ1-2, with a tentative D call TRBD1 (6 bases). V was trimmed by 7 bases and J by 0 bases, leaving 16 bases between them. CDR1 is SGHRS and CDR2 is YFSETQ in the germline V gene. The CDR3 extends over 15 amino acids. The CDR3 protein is CASGNPGQSNYGYTF. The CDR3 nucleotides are TGCGCCAGCGGGAACCCGGGACAATCTAACTATGGCTACACCTTC.

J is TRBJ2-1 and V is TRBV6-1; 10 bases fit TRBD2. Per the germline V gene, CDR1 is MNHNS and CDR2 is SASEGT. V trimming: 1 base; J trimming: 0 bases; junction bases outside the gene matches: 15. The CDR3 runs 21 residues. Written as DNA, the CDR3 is TGTGCCAGCAGTGAAGTCCTAGCGGGGGTTTATTTTTTAAGCTCCTACAATGAGCAGTTCTTC. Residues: CASSEVLAGVYFLSSYNEQFF.

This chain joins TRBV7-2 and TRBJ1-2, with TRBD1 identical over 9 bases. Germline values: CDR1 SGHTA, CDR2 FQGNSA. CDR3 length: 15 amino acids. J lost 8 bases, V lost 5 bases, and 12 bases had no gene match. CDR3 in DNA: TGTGCCAGCAGCGGGACGGACCGGGACAGGGACGGCTACACCTTC. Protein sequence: CASSGTDRDRDGYTF.